The source of this T cell receptor beta chain is a study of Tregs in tolerant kidney transplant recipients. As for the study in general: Recipients received nonmyeloablative bone marrow transplants from related graft donors, with transient mixed chimerism.

The assay was immunoSEQ multiplex PCR, and TCRdb's table has in-frame clones only and misses some. Here the sample spans more than 60,000 clones, under 98% being singletons. The CDR3 loop spans 15 amino acids. The V and J ends lost 2 bases and 3 bases, in that order; junction bases with no gene match: 4. In germline, CDR1 is MNHEY, CDR2 SVGAGI. Study findings and constraints: For some patients, primers changed over time, blocking nucleotide-level comparison.

Turning to this clone: Its specificity is unknown.

The TCR originated in a human donor who received a combined kidney and bone marrow transplant. Sequences were derived from CD4+ T cells from blood, sampled before the transplant. The rearrangement links TRBV6-5 to TRBJ2-7; 10 bases align to TRBD1. CDR3 nucleotides: TGTGCCAGCAGTTACGGACAGGGGGGCCACTACGAGCAGTACTTC. Its protein product is CASSYGQGGHYEQYF.